The 5 T cell receptor beta chains below come from one sample, sequenced in a study of T cells in pancreatic ductal adenocarcinoma. No neoadjuvant therapy was given to the selected pancreatic ductal adenocarcinoma patients before their surgery. Sequenced by immunoSEQ multiplex PCR; TCRdb stores in-frame clones only, minus some. The top ten hold less than 4% of the sample, which has over 85,000 clones, about 95% seen once. The specimen was PBMCs. These receptors were taken from a human donor with pancreatic ductal adenocarcinoma.

V gene TRBV27 combines with J gene TRBJ2-1, with 8 bases aligning to TRBD1. Germline V gene sequence: CDR1 MNHEY, CDR2 SMNVEV (reference sequence). With V trimmed by 8 bases and J by 4 bases, 10 bases remained unmatched. The CDR3 is 15 residues long. The CDR3 is CASAGPTGVYNEQFF. The CDR3 bases are TGTGCCAGCGCCGGCCCGACAGGGGTATACAATGAGCAGTTCTTC.

The V call is TRBV28, the J call TRBJ2-5; perhaps TRBD2 as D (6 bases). Per germline, CDR1 MDHEN and CDR2 SYDVKM. This CDR3 has 14 residues. Between the trimmed V and J ends, which lost 6 bases and 9 bases, there was a span of 20 bases. The CDR3 reads CASREGNVWEAQYF. The CDR3 DNA sequence: TGTGCCAGCAGGGAGGGCAACGTCTGGGAGGCCCAGTACTTC. The full variable domain, completed using reference TRBV28 and TRBJ2-5, is DVKVTQSSRYLVKRTGEKVFLECVQDMDHENMFWYRQDPGLGLRLIYFSYDVKMKEKGDIPEGYSVSREKKERFSLILESASTNQTSMYLCASREGNVWEAQYFGPGTRLLVL.

This chain uses TRBV27 with TRBJ2-7; TRBD2 matches at 12 bases. The J segment lost 6 bases and the V segment lost 5 bases, leaving 8 bases of the junction unmatched. CDR1 is MNHEY and CDR2 is SMNVEV in the germline V gene (reference sequence). This CDR3 is built from 15 residues. CDR3 protein: CASSLRTSGTREQYF. The CDR3, as DNA: TGTGCCAGCAGTCTAAGGACTAGCGGGACCCGCGAGCAGTACTTC.

This clone has a handful of counts. The chain joins TRBV4-1 to TRBJ1-2, with unresolved D. This CDR3 comprises 14 residues. Germline V lookup: CDR1 MGHRA, CDR2 YSYEKL. V lost 2 bases to trimming and J lost 4 bases, with 11 bases between them. This CDR3 is CASSQSTRSYGYTF. The CDR3 DNA reads TGCGCCAGCAGCCAATCAACCAGGTCCTATGGCTACACCTTC.

J is TRBJ1-3 and V is TRBV28, with a possible D match to TRBD1 (5 bases). V lost 4 bases to trimming and J lost 10 bases, with 8 bases between them. The CDR3 covers 11 residues. Germline lookup yields CDR1 MDHEN and CDR2 SYDVKM. This CDR3 is CASSWGRTIYF. CDR3 sequence (DNA): TGTGCCAGCAGTTGGGGCCGGACCATATATTTT. Combining the CDR3 with reference TRBV28 and TRBJ1-3 gives the whole variable domain DVKVTQSSRYLVKRTGEKVFLECVQDMDHENMFWYRQDPGLGLRLIYFSYDVKMKEKGDIPEGYSVSREKKERFSLILESASTNQTSMYLCASSWGRTIYFGEGSWLTVV.